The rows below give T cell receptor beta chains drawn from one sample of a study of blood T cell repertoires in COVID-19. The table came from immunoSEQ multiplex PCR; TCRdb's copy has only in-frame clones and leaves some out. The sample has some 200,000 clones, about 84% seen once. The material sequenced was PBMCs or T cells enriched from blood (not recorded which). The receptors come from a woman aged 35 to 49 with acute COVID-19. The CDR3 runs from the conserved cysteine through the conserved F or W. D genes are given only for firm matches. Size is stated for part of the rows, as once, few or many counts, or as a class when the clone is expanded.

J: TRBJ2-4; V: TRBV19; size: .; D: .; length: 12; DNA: TGTGCCAGTAGTATAGATCACCGAGCACAGTACTTC; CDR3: CASSIDHRAQYF
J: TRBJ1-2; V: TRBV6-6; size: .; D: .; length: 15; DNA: TGTGCCAGCAGCGCAAAACGACAGTATTTTTATGGCTACACCTTC; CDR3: CASSAKRQYFYGYTF
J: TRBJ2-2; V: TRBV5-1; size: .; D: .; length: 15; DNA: TGCGCCAGCAGTTCCGCAGGGGTTGGGACCGGGGAGCTGTTTTTT; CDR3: CASSSAGVGTGELFF
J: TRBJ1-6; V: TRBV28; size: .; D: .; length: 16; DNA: TGTGCCAGCAGTTACCCAGGGCAGGGTGTTGATTCACCCCTCCACTTT; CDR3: CASSYPGQGVDSPLHF
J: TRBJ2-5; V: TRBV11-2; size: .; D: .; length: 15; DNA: TGTGCCAGCAGCCCCCGGGACAGCGGGCAAGAGACCCAGTACTTC; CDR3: CASSPRDSGQETQYF
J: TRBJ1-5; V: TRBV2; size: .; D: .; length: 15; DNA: TGTGCCAGCAGTCCGGCCAGGGGTAACAATCAGCCCCAGCATTTT; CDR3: CASSPARGNNQPQHF
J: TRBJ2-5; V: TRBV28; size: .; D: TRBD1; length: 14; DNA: TGTGCCAGCAGTCTCTCGAGGGGACAGGAGACCCAGTACTTC; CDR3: CASSLSRGQETQYF
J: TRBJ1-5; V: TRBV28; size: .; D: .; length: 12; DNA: TGTGCCAGCAGCCCTCCCGTTCAGCCCCAGCATTTT; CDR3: CASSPPVQPQHF
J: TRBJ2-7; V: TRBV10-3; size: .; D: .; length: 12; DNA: TGTGCCATCAGCACAGGGATCCACGAGCAGTACTTC; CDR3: CAISTGIHEQYF
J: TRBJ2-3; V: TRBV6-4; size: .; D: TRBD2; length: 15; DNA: TGTGCCAGCAGTGACGCGGGAGGGAGCACAGATACGCAGTATTTT; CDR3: CASSDAGGSTDTQYF
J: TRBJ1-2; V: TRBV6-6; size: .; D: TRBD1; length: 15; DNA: TGTGCCAGCAGCAGGACAGGGGTCTTGAACTATGGCTACACCTTC; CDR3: CASSRTGVLNYGYTF
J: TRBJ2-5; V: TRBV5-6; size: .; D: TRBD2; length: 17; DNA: TGTGCCAGCAGCTTGGTAGCTAGCGGAATGCTCGGAGAGACCCAGTACTTC; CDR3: CASSLVASGMLGETQYF
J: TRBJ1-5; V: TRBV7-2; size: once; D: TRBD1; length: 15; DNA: TGTGCCAGCAGCCCCAAGACAGGGGACAATCAGCCCCAGCATTTT; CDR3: CASSPKTGDNQPQHF
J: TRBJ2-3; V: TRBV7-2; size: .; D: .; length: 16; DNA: TGTGCCAGCAGCGACCGGACACCTACGAATACAGATACGCAGTATTTT; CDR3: CASSDRTPTNTDTQYF
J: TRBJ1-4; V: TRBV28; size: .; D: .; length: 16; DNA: TGTGCCAGCAGTGTCCAGCAGGGTATGACCCTTGTAAAACTGTTTTTT; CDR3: CASSVQQGMTLVKLFF
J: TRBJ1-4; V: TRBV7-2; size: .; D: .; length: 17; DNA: TGTGCCAGCAGCTTAGTTGGGCCAGGGGTGACTAATGAAAAACTGTTTTTT; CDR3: CASSLVGPGVTNEKLFF
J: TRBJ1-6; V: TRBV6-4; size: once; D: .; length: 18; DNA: TGTGCCAGCAGTGACCCGGGGGGCAGGGCCCCATATAATTCACCCCTCCACTTT; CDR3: CASSDPGGRAPYNSPLHF
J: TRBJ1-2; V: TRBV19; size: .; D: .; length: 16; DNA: TGTGCCAGTAGTATCTCCCGACAGTCCTCAGGCTATGGCTACACCTTC; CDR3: CASSISRQSSGYGYTF
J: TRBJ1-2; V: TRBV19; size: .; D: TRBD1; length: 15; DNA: TGTGCCAGTAGTCGGGACAGGGGGCTGGTAGTTGGCTACACCTTC; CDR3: CASSRDRGLVVGYTF
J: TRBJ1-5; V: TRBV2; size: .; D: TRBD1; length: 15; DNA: TGTGCCAGCAGTTCTGGACAGGTTCCCAATCAGCCCCAGCATTTT; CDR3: CASSSGQVPNQPQHF
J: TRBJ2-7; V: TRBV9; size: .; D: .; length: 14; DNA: TGTGCCAGCAGCGTAGCAGGGCAGTCCTACGAGCAGTACTTC; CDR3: CASSVAGQSYEQYF
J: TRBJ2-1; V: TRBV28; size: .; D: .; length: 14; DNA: TGTGCCAGCAGTTTTCTAGGGGCCTACAATGAGCAGTTCTTC; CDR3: CASSFLGAYNEQFF
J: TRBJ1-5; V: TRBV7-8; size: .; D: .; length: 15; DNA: TGTGCCAGCAGCTTAGCGGTGGAGGCTTATCAGCCCCAGCATTTT; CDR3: CASSLAVEAYQPQHF
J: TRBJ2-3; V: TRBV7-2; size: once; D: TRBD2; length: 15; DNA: TGTGCCAGCAGCTTTAGCGGGGGGATTACAGATACGCAGTATTTT; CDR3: CASSFSGGITDTQYF
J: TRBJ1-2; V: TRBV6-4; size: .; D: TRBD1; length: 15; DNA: TGTGCCAGCAGCGACACACCGCAGGGGGCTGGGGGCTACACCTTC; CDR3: CASSDTPQGAGGYTF
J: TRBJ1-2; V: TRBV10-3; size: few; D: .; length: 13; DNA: TGTGCCATCAGTGATCCCCAGGGGATCGGCTACACCTTC; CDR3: CAISDPQGIGYTF
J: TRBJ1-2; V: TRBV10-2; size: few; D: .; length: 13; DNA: TGCGCCAGCAGTGAAGGCAGGTCCTATGGCTACACCTTC; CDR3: CASSEGRSYGYTF
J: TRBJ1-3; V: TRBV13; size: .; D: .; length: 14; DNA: TGTGCCAGCAGCACCCGGACAGCTGGAAACACCATATATTTT; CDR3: CASSTRTAGNTIYF
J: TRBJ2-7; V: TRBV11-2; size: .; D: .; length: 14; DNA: TGTGCCAGCAGCCCCAAGACAGTCAGCTACGAGCAGTACTTC; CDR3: CASSPKTVSYEQYF
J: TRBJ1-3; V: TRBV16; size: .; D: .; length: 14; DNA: TGTGCCAGCAGCTATACAGGGTTCGGAAACACCATATATTTT; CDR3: CASSYTGFGNTIYF
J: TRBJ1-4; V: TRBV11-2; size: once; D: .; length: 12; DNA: TGTGCCAGCAGCCCCCAGGGCGAAAAACTGTTTTTT; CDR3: CASSPQGEKLFF
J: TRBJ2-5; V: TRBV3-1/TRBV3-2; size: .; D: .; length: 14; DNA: TGTGCCAGCAGCCAAGATCCGGACCAAGAGACCCAGTACTTC; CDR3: CASSQDPDQETQYF
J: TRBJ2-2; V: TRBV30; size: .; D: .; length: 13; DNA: TGTGCCTGGAGTGGAGGCCTCACCGGGGAGCTGTTTTTT; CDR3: CAWSGGLTGELFF
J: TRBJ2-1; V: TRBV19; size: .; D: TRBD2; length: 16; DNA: TGTGCCAGTAGTAGCCGAACTAGCGGGGGTTACAATGAGCAGTTCTTC; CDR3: CASSSRTSGGYNEQFF
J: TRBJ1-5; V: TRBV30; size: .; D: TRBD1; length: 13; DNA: TGTGCCTGGAGTACAGGGGACGATCAGCCCCAGCATTTT; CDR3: CAWSTGDDQPQHF
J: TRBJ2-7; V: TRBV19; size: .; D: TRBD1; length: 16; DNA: TGTGCCAGTAGTTTGGCTGCGACAGGGCTCTCCTACGAGCAGTACTTC; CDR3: CASSLAATGLSYEQYF
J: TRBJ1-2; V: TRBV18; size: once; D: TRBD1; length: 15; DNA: TGTGCCAGCTCATTTAGACAGGGAATGGACTATGGCTACACCTTC; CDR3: CASSFRQGMDYGYTF
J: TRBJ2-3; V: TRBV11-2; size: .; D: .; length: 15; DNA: TGTGCCAGCAGCCCCTCGGGGCGGGGAACAGATACGCAGTATTTT; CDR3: CASSPSGRGTDTQYF
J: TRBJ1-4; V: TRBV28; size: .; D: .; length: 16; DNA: TGTGCCAGCAGTTCTCCGTCCGGGAAGGATAGGGAAAAACTGTTTTTT; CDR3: CASSSPSGKDREKLFF
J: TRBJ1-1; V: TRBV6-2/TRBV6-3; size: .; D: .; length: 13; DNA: TGTGCCAGCAGTTACTCGAAGGGGACTGAAGCTTTCTTT; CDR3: CASSYSKGTEAFF
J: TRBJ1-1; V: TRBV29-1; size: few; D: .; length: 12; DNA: TGCAGCGTTGCACAGTCGAGCACTGAAGCTTTCTTT; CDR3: CSVAQSSTEAFF
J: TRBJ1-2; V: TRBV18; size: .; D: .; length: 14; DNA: TGTGCCAGCCGCCTCGGGTCTTCCAACTATGGCTACACCTTC; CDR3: CASRLGSSNYGYTF
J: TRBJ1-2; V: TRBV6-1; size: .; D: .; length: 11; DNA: TGTGCCAGCAGTGAACAAGGGAGGTATACCTTC; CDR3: CASSEQGRYTF
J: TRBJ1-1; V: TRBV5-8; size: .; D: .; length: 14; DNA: TGTGCCAGTAACCTCAGGGGAACGAACACTGAAGCTTTCTTT; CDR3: CASNLRGTNTEAFF
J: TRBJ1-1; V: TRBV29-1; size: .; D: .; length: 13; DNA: TGCAGCGTTGAGAACAGCATGAACACTGAAGCTTTCTTT; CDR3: CSVENSMNTEAFF
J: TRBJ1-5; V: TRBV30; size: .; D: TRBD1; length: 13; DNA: TGTGCCTGGAGTGTATTAAGGACAGGGGCCATGTATTTT; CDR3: CAWSVLRTGAMYF
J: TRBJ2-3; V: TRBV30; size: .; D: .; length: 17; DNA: TGTGCCTGGAGTGTACCGGTGTTTTCGAAGAACACAGATACGCAGTATTTT; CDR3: CAWSVPVFSKNTDTQYF
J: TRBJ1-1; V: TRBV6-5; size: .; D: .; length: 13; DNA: TGTGCCAGCCTCTATGGGGGCTCCACTGAAGCTTTCTTT; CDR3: CASLYGGSTEAFF
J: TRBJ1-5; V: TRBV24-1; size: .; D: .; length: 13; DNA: TGTGCCACCAGTGATAGGGGTGATCAGCCCCAGCATTTT; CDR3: CATSDRGDQPQHF
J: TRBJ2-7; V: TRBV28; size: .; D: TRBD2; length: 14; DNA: TGTGCCAGCAGTTTATATGCGGGAGTAGGCGAGCAGTACTTC; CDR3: CASSLYAGVGEQYF
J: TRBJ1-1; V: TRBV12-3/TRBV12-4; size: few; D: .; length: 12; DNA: TGTGCCAGCAGGACCCAGGGCGCTGAAGCTTTCTTT; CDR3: CASRTQGAEAFF
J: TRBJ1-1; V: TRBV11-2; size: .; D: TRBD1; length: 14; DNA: TGTGCCAGCAGCCCCGGAACAGGGGGCACTGAAGCTTTCTTT; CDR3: CASSPGTGGTEAFF
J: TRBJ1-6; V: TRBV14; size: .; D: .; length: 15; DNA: TGTGCCAGCAGCCAAGGACGGAGCTATAATTCACCCCTCCACTTT; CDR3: CASSQGRSYNSPLHF
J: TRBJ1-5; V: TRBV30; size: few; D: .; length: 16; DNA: TGTGCCTGGAGCCCCGCCCTGGGGGCCGGCAATCAGCCCCAGCATTTT; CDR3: CAWSPALGAGNQPQHF